This TCR beta chain came from a study of blood T cells in healthy people across ages. Study context: About one barcoded beta molecule per two T cells was captured by template switching.

Sample-barcoded 5' priming and a J-beta primer mix drove a second PCR of 7 to 11 cycles. In TCRdb, the 5' RACE reads were re-called with MiXCR into one record per CDR3 protein. The table shows approximately 800,000 distinct CDR3 sequences, with about 42% occurring only once. Whenever a sample was processed, at least 6 million PBMCs were isolated. Study-wide findings and caveats: Possibly confounding the expanded clonotype changes was the fact that donor CMV status was unknown.

This clonotype was observed a handful of times. What it binds is not known. The CDR3 extends over 17 amino acids. Per germline, CDR1 SGHTA and CDR2 FQGNSA. Deletions cut 5 bases from V and 1 base from J, with 21 bases between. The material sequenced was blood. This TCR was recovered from a man at least 80 years old in good health. The genes are TRBV7-2 and TRBJ2-7; possible D gene TRBD2, 5 bases. The CDR3 region is CASSPRVRTPGSYEQYF. CDR3 bases: TGTGCCAGCAGCCCCCGTGTCCGGACCCCGGGGTCCTACGAGCAGTACTTC.